This T cell receptor (beta chain) stems from a study of control samples from healthy donors and cancer patients. The CDR3 runs 13 residues. The germline V gene encodes CDR1 KGHSH and CDR2 LQKENI. The V end was cut by 6 bases, the J end by 7 bases, with 13 bases between. The table came from immunoSEQ multiplex PCR; TCRdb's copy has only in-frame clones and leaves some out. Here the sample spans 120,000 or so clones, 87% being singletons. The receptor's source is a man aged 40-50 years in good health. Sequenced sample: blood. The J gene is TRBJ1-5, the V gene TRBV18; D call uncertain. CDR3 region: CASSTGVEQPQHF. DNA of the CDR3: TGTGCCAGCTCCACTGGGGTCGAACAGCCCCAGCATTTT.